This TCR beta chain derives from a study of resident and recirculating memory T cells in vitiligo. Overall study: The samples were homogenized without cell sorting before genomic DNA extraction. Study-wide points: Non-conserved TCRs across sites and patients suggested distinct clones per lesion. Vitiligo lesions lacked a unique dominant clone, and clonality varied.

Confetti depigmentation, marking active vitiligo, was absent in these patients. Repertoires were generated with immunoSEQ multiplex PCR, while TCRdb's copy carries only in-frame clones and drops some. This sample has more than 35,000 clones; 92% occur once, and the top ten carry roughly 5%. V lost 9 bases, J lost 1 base, and 10 bases lay in between. Germline CDR1 is SNHLY and CDR2 is FYNNEI. There are 13 residues in the CDR3. A note on this clone: Its antigen is not identified.

Sequenced material: blood. This sequence was found in a male donor with vitiligo. The V and J genes are TRBV2 and TRBJ2-4, with a tentative D call TRBD1 (5 bases). CDR3 region: CARTDLAKNIQYF. CDR3 bases: TGTGCCAGGACAGATCTCGCCAAAAACATTCAGTACTTC.